One sample yielded the 22 T cell receptor beta chains listed below, sequenced in a study of shared clonotypes between healthy human individuals. Libraries were prepared by immunoSEQ multiplex PCR; TCRdb keeps only in-frame clonotypes and omits some of them. The data show roughly 2 million clones, with over 85% seen just once and roughly 0.13% held by the top ten. The specimen was naive CD4+ T cells sorted from blood. This sample's subset: CD45RA+ positively selected. These receptors were taken from a man younger than 35 in good health.

About this clone: Other DNA sequences in this sample translate to the same CDR3. The V and J genes are TRBV10-3 and TRBJ2-7; D remains ambiguous. The CDR3 covers 11 residues. Germline CDR1 is ENHRY and CDR2 is SYGVKD. V was trimmed by 3 bases and J by 4 bases, leaving 4 bases between them. The CDR3 loop reads CAISDGYEQYF. CDR3 nucleotide sequence: TGTGCCATCAGTGACGGATACGAGCAGTACTTC.

This clone was recorded once. The chain combines TRBV30 with TRBJ2-7; perhaps TRBD2 as D (7 bases). The CDR3 is 13 amino acids. CDR1 and CDR2 (germline): GTSNPN, SVGIG (reference sequence). The V gene lost 0 bases and the J gene lost 5 bases, with 11 bases spanning the gap. DNA of the CDR3: TGTGCCTGGAGTGTACGGGGGGCCAACGAGCAGTACTTC. This encodes CAWSVRGANEQYF.

The chain's CDR3 is CASSQDRDPRGQYF. The DNA for the CDR3 is TGCGCCAGCAGCCAGGACAGGGACCCACGGGGGCAGTACTTC. V is TRBV4-1 and J is TRBJ2-7; 8 positions match TRBD1. Losses at the gene ends were 3 bases for V and 9 bases for J; bases not matched to a gene: 10. Germline CDR1 MGHRA, CDR2 YSYEKL. CDR3 size: 14 residues.

The V call is TRBV30, the J call TRBJ1-1; no clear D gene. Germline V gene lookup returns CDR1 GTSNPN and CDR2 SVGIG (reference sequence). V lost 2 bases and J lost 4, with 11 bases in between. The CDR3 consists of 13 residues. CDR3 loop: CAWSRPWVTEAFF. The DNA of the CDR3 is TGTGCCTGGAGTAGGCCCTGGGTCACTGAAGCTTTCTTT.

The gene calls are TRBV6-6 and TRBJ1-1, with D possibly TRBD1 on 5 matching bases. The ends were cut back, 9 bases at V and 1 base at J, with 12 bases in the middle. CDR3 length: 13 residues. Germline assignment: CDR1 MNHNY and CDR2 SVGAGI (reference sequence). CDR3 DNA: TGTGCCAGTATCGGACACGGGAACACTGAAGCTTTCTTT. Translated: CASIGHGNTEAFF.

The chain carries TRBV7-8 and TRBJ1-2, with D maybe TRBD1 (6 bases). CDR1 SGHVS and CDR2 FQNEAQ come from the germline V gene. The CDR3 is made up of 13 amino acids. Trimming cost V 5 bases and J 3 bases, with 10 bases left between them. CDR3 nucleotides: TGTGCCAGCAGCCCCCGACAGGACTATGGCTACACCTTC. As protein: CASSPRQDYGYTF.

This sequence joins TRBV27 and TRBJ2-7; no clear D gene. Trimming removed 5 bases at V and 2 bases at J, with 19 bases between. The V gene's germline CDR1 is MNHEY and CDR2 SMNVEV (reference sequence). The CDR3 is 16 amino acids. The CDR3 protein is CASSGKGSILAYEQYF. The CDR3 nucleotides are TGTGCCAGCAGTGGTAAGGGTTCCATACTCGCCTACGAGCAGTACTTC.

J is TRBJ2-5 and V is TRBV13; the match to TRBD1 covers 9 bases. The trim removed 4 bases at V and 4 bases at J, leaving 7 bases unmatched. Per germline, CDR1 PRHDT and CDR2 FYEKMQ (reference sequence). This CDR3 has 15 residues. The CDR3 coding sequence is TGTGCCAGCAGCTACGGGACAGGGAGTGGAGAGACCCAGTACTTC. This sequence encodes CASSYGTGSGETQYF.

Worth noting for this clone: The same CDR3 can be traced to other DNA sequences in this sample. This chain links TRBV6-1 with TRBJ1-1; the D is unclear. Trimming cost V 4 bases and J 1 base, with 7 bases left between them. Germline CDR1 reads MNHNS; CDR2 reads SASEGT. The CDR3 sequence is 13 residues long. The CDR3 region has the DNA TGTGCCAGCAGTGGGACTAGGAACACTGAAGCTTTCTTT. Translating it yields CASSGTRNTEAFF.

The chain links TRBV29-1 to TRBJ1-2; D is unresolved. The ends were cut back, 4 bases at V and 8 bases at J, with 14 bases in the middle. The CDR3 covers 12 residues. Per germline, CDR1 SQVTM and CDR2 ANQGSEA. This CDR3 reads CSVASGGGGYTF. The CDR3 bases are TGCAGCGTTGCCTCCGGAGGCGGGGGCTACACCTTC.

In this sample, this clone turned up once. The chain recombines TRBV4-3 with TRBJ2-3, with TRBD1 matching over 7 bases. Germline V gene lookup returns CDR1 LGHNA and CDR2 YSLEER. This CDR3 has 15 residues. The junction had 11 bases not matched to a gene; V was cut back by 4 bases and J by 7 bases. Here the CDR3 DNA reads TGCGCCAGCAGCCGATCAGACAGGGACATAAATACGCAGTATTTT. Residues: CASSRSDRDINTQYF.

The chain recombines TRBV19 with TRBJ1-5; possible D gene TRBD1, 5 bases. Germline V lookup: CDR1 LNHDA, CDR2 SQIVND (reference sequence). The CDR3 consists of 14 residues. Trimming left V 5 bases short and J 3 bases short, with 11 bases between. The CDR3: CASSGHRNNQPQHF. The CDR3 DNA reads TGTGCCAGTAGTGGTCACAGGAACAATCAGCCCCAGCATTTT.

CDR3 protein: CASSKDRGGYGYTF. CDR3 sequence (DNA): TGCGCCAGCAGTAAGGACAGGGGAGGGTATGGCTACACCTTC. The chain links TRBV10-2 to TRBJ1-2; 9 nucleotides line up with TRBD1. V lost 5 bases and J lost 5; bases outside the gene matches: 6. Per germline, CDR1 WSHSY and CDR2 SAAADI. This CDR3 is built from 14 residues.

The rearrangement links TRBV6-1 to TRBJ2-7; the match to TRBD2 covers 8 bases. V lost 2 bases and J lost 4; bases outside the gene matches: 7. The CDR3 runs to 15 residues. The V gene's germline CDR1 is MNHNS and CDR2 SASEGT. The DNA for the CDR3 is TGTGCCAGCAGTGAAAGGAGCGGGAGTTTGTACGAGCAGTACTTC. The encoded protein is CASSERSGSLYEQYF.

The chain has TRBV9 and TRBJ1-1; D possibly corresponds to TRBD1 (6 bases). The CDR3 length is 13 residues. Looked up from germline, CDR1 is SGDLS and CDR2 is YYNGEE. V was clipped by 4 bases and J by 7 bases, with 14 bases between them. The CDR3 region is CASSPRQDLEAFF. In DNA form, the CDR3 reads TGTGCCAGCAGCCCCCGACAGGACCTTGAAGCTTTCTTT. The whole variable domain, filled in from reference TRBV9 and TRBJ1-1, reads DSGVTQTPKHLITATGQRVTLRCSPRSGDLSVYWYQQSLDQGLQFLIQYYNGEERAKGNILERFSAQQFPDLHSELNLSSLELGDSALYFCASSPRQDLEAFFGQGTRLTVV.

The gene calls are TRBV13 and TRBJ2-3, with 7 bases lining up with TRBD1. V shed 6 bases, J shed 4 bases, and the junction held 4 bases outside the gene matches. CDR1 and CDR2 (germline): PRHDT, FYEKMQ (reference sequence). The CDR3 totals 13 residues. The CDR3 DNA reads TGTGCCAGCAGGCCGACAGGGTCAGATACGCAGTATTTT. Translated, it gives CASRPTGSDTQYF.

This clone is a singleton in its sample. The CDR3 nucleotides are TGCGCCAGCAGCCAAGATCTGCAGCCGAACACTGAAGCTTTCTTT. It yields the protein CASSQDLQPNTEAFF. The chain recombines TRBV4-1 with TRBJ1-1; no clear D. V was pared by 0 bases and J by 1 base, with 9 bases between. This CDR3 contains 15 residues. CDR1 MGHRA and CDR2 YSYEKL come from the germline V gene.

CDR3 residues: CASRGSLREQYF. CDR3 in DNA: TGTGCCAGCAGAGGTAGTTTGAGGGAGCAGTACTTC. The V gene is TRBV6-1, the J gene TRBJ2-7; D remains ambiguous. The V gene lost 6 bases and the J gene lost 7 bases, with 13 bases spanning the gap. There are 12 residues in the CDR3. Germline loops: CDR1 MNHNS, CDR2 SASEGT.

V usage is TRBV5-8 and J usage is TRBJ1-1, with D possibly matching TRBD1 (5 bases). The CDR3 spans 14 residues. CDR1 and CDR2 from the germline V gene are SGHTS and YDEGEE. The V gene lost 4 bases and the J gene lost 6 bases, with 16 bases spanning the gap. CDR3 protein: CASSPRIGEAEAFF. CDR3 DNA: TGTGCCAGCAGCCCCAGAATAGGGGAGGCTGAAGCTTTCTTT.

The V and J genes are TRBV5-1 and TRBJ2-5; unclear D gene. CDR1 is SGHRS and CDR2 is YFSETQ in the germline V gene. The length of the CDR3 is 15 residues. The V end was cut by 0 bases, the J end by 4 bases, with 13 bases between. This CDR3 reads CASSLADSVAETQYF. For the CDR3, the DNA is TGCGCCAGCAGCTTGGCCGATTCAGTTGCAGAGACCCAGTACTTC.

The chain employs TRBV7-6 and TRBJ2-7, with D maybe TRBD2 (6 bases). Trimming left V 5 bases short and J 0 bases short, with 14 bases between. CDR3 length: 15 amino acids. The germline V gene encodes CDR1 SGHVS and CDR2 FNYEAQ. This CDR3 is CASSPGSGGSYEQYF. CDR3 in DNA: TGTGCCAGCAGCCCAGGGTCCGGGGGCTCCTACGAGCAGTACTTC.

This clone was counted a single time. The gene calls are TRBV11-3 and TRBJ2-1; tentatively, D is TRBD1 (6 bases). Trimming shortened V by 0 bases and J by 5 bases, and 14 bases separated the two germline ends. The CDR3 loop spans 16 amino acids. Germline CDR1 and CDR2: SGHNT and YENEEA. CDR3 sequence: CASSLDSGDGNNEQFF. The CDR3, as DNA: TGTGCCAGCAGCTTAGATTCAGGGGACGGGAACAATGAGCAGTTCTTC.